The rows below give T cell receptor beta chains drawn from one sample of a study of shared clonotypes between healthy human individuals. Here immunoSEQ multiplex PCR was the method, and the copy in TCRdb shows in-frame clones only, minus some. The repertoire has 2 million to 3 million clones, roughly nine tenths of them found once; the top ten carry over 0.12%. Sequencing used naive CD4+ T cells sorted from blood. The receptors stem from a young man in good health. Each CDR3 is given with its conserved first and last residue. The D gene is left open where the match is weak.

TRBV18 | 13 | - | CASSPSSTDTQYF
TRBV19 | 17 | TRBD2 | CASSMRRQTRGGSEQFF
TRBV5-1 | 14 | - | CASSLDGTEETQYF
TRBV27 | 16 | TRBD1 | CASRPTGGNSNQPQHF
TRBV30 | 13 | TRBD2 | CAWNSGRADEQFF
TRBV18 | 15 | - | CASSPPFDFSYEQYF
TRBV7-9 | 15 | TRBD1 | CASSLLRQGSNGYTF
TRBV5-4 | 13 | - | CASSLYERNEQFF
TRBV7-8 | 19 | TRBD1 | CASSLGRDRVWTQTYEQYF
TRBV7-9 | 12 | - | CASSYNNSPLHF
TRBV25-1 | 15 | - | CASSDPRAGDTEAFF
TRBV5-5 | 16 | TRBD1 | CASSFSGTANTGELFF
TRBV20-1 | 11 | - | CSARQYNEQFF
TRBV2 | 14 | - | CASRGTGDFNEQFF
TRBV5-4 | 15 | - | CASSLEGRAAEKLFF
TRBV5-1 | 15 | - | CASSLEGGSGETQYF
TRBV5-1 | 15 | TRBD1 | CASSQQGERTGELFF
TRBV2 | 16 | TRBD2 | CASRETSGSVGDTQYF
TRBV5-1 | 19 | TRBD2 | CASSTSGGTASGPYNEQFF
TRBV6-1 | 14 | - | CASSVLTSNSPLHF
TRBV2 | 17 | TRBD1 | CASSVQRAGGSNQPQHF
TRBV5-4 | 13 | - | CASSHQGTTEAFF
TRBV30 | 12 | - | CAWTWGTGELFF
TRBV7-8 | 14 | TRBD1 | CASSLSGGITEAFF